A single sample is the source of the 15 T cell receptor beta chains below, sequenced in a study of PD-1 blockade in classical Hodgkin lymphoma. Documented time point: cycle 4 day 1 (C4D1), after around six weeks of nivolumab. Each of the patients experienced relapse following autologous stem cell transplantation, and their brentuximab vedotin exposure differed. TCRdb's table, derived via immunoSEQ multiplex PCR, lists solely in-frame clones and lacks some. Here the sample spans around 45,000 clones, just under 80% being singletons. Sequenced here: peripheral blood mononuclear cells (PBMCs), sampled before the fourth cycle of nivolumab. The receptors shown here come from a human donor with classical Hodgkin lymphoma.

This clone was counted only a few times. This chain links TRBV18 with TRBJ1-1; D possibly corresponds to TRBD1 (5 bases). Germline CDR1 is KGHSH and CDR2 is LQKENI. CDR3 length equals 15 residues. V was pared by 10 bases and J by 1 base, with 19 bases between. This CDR3 reads CATYERTTRNTEAFF. The CDR3 DNA reads TGTGCCACCTACGAGAGGACAACCCGGAACACTGAAGCTTTCTTT.

This chain connects TRBV6-5 to TRBJ1-2; TRBD1 matches at 7 bases. Trimming took 2 bases from V and 8 from J; bases not matched to a gene: 11. The CDR3 is made up of 15 amino acids. Germline CDR1 and CDR2: MNHEY and SVGAGI. The CDR3 loop reads CASSYISEGAGGYTF. Written as DNA, the CDR3 is TGTGCCAGCAGTTACATTTCTGAGGGGGCCGGAGGCTACACCTTC.

The rearrangement links TRBV18 to TRBJ2-3; D ambiguous. The CDR3 is made up of 11 amino acids. Trimming shortened V by 6 bases and J by 4 bases, and 5 bases separated the two germline ends. Germline V CDR1 and CDR2: KGHSH, LQKENI. CDR3 amino acids: CASSVSDTQYF. CDR3 nucleotides: TGTGCCAGCTCCGTGTCAGATACGCAGTATTTT.

The chain employs TRBV7-2 and TRBJ2-7, with 7 nucleotides matching TRBD1. The CDR3 is 15 amino acids. Germline trimming cut 3 bases from V and 0 bases from J; bases unmatched to any gene: 5. CDR1 and CDR2 from the germline V gene are SGHTA and FQGNSA. The CDR3 nucleotides read TGTGCCAGCAGCTTTACAGGGGCCCTCTCCTACGAGCAGTACTTC. Residues: CASSFTGALSYEQYF. The full variable domain, with the rest looked up from reference TRBV7-2 and TRBJ2-7, is GAGVSQSPSNKVTEKGKDVELRCDPISGHTALYWYRQSLGQGLEFLIYFQGNSAPDKSGLPSDRFSAERTGGSVSTLTIQRTQQEDSAVYLCASSFTGALSYEQYFGPGTRLTVT.

A note on this clone: Other DNA variants within this sample encode the same CDR3. CDR3 nucleotide sequence: TGTGCCAGCAGCGTATCCGGCGGGGGCTCCTACAATGAGCAGTTCTTC. Amino acids: CASSVSGGGSYNEQFF. The rearrangement joins TRBV9 to TRBJ2-1, with TRBD2 matching over 7 bases. The CDR3 spans 16 residues. V lost 1 base to trimming and J lost 0 bases; unmatched junction nucleotides: 4. Germline-derived CDR1 and CDR2 are SGDLS and YYNGEE.

This clone has just one count. V usage is TRBV6-1 and J usage is TRBJ2-7; 8 bases are shared with TRBD1. Trimming took 4 bases from V and 4 from J; bases not matched to a gene: 9. This CDR3 has 15 residues. Germline values: CDR1 MNHNS, CDR2 SASEGT. CDR3 coding DNA: TGTGCCAGCAGTGGAACCGGGACAGGTCTTTACGAGCAGTACTTC. Its protein product is CASSGTGTGLYEQYF.

The chain uses TRBV20-1 and TRBJ2-7; D is unclear. The CDR3 is 11 residues long. From germline, CDR1 is DFQATT and CDR2 SNEGSKA (reference sequence). Trimming stripped 2 bases from V and 1 base from J, with 3 bases between. The CDR3 DNA sequence: TGCAGTGCTAGACAGTCCTACGAGCAGTACTTC. Its protein product is CSARQSYEQYF.

CDR3 protein: CASQKGTAGSDSNQPQHF. CDR3 coding DNA: TGTGCCAGTCAGAAAGGGACAGCCGGATCAGATAGCAATCAGCCCCAGCATTTT. The genes are TRBV19 and TRBJ1-5, with 7 bases lining up with TRBD1. Losses at the gene ends were 8 bases for V and 0 bases for J; bases not matched to a gene: 16. CDR1 is LNHDA and CDR2 is SQIVND in the germline V gene (reference sequence). This CDR3 is built from 18 residues.

CDR3 DNA sequence: TGTGCCAGCAGCTTAGTCCCTAGCGGGGGGTCATCCTACAATGAGCAGTTCTTC. Translation: CASSLVPSGGSSYNEQFF. The chain uses TRBV11-3 and TRBJ2-1; 11 nucleotides align to TRBD2. With V trimmed by 1 base and J by 1 base, 6 bases remained unmatched. Germline CDR1 reads SGHNT; CDR2 reads YENEEA. CDR3 length: 18 residues.

The chain combines TRBV11-1 with TRBJ1-3; D uncertain. The CDR3 consists of 14 residues. CDR1 SGHAT and CDR2 FQDESV come from the germline V gene (reference sequence). V shed 6 bases and J shed 0 bases, with 9 bases lying between them. The CDR3 nucleotides read TGTGCCAGCAGACCCTCGGCCTCTGGAAACACCATATATTTT. The encoded protein is CASRPSASGNTIYF. The variable domain in full, with the rest retrieved from reference TRBV11-1 and TRBJ1-3, is EAEVAQSPRYKITEKSQAVAFWCDPISGHATLYWYRQILGQGPELLVQFQDESVVDDSQLPKDRFSAERLKGVDSTLKIQPAELGDSAMYLCASRPSASGNTIYFGEGSWLTVV.

The V gene is TRBV7-2, the J gene TRBJ1-4; D gene ambiguous. In germline, CDR1 is SGHTA, CDR2 FQGNSA. The CDR3 contains 15 residues. The ends were cut back, 4 bases at V and 8 bases at J, with 17 bases in the middle. This chain's CDR3 is CASSSGPPSLEKLFF. CDR3 DNA: TGTGCCAGCAGCTCAGGCCCCCCGTCCTTAGAAAAACTGTTTTTT.

The chain employs TRBV4-2 and TRBJ1-4, with D possibly TRBD1 on 6 matching bases. The germline CDR1 and CDR2 sequences are LGHNA and YNFKEQ. This CDR3 contains 15 residues. The germline V and J ends were trimmed by 2 bases and 5 bases, with 12 bases remaining between them. CDR3 in amino acids: CASSQYGQLNEKLFF. CDR3 bases: TGTGCCAGCAGCCAATACGGACAGTTAAATGAAAAACTGTTTTTT.

In this sample, this clone turned up a few times. The chain couples TRBV18 to TRBJ2-7, with D perhaps TRBD1 or TRBD2 (7 bases each). V was cut by 6 bases and J by 4 bases, with 16 bases left in between. Germline-derived CDR1 and CDR2 are KGHSH and LQKENI. CDR3 size: 14 residues. The CDR3 bases are TGTGCCAGCTCCCAGGGGGACTACCGATACGAGCAGTACTTC. This gives the protein CASSQGDYRYEQYF.

The CDR3 nucleotides read TGCAGCGGCTCTCGACAGGAATCCTCCGCAGCTTTCTTT. It specifies CSGSRQESSAAFF. V gene TRBV29-1 combines with J gene TRBJ1-1; the D gene is possibly TRBD1 (6 bases). The CDR3 consists of 13 residues. Germline loops: CDR1 SQVTM, CDR2 ANQGSEA. V dropped 7 bases and J dropped 10 bases, with 22 bases sitting between them.

The CDR3 sequence is CASSVGGYRTYEQYF. DNA for the CDR3: TGTGCCAGCAGCGTGGGGGGTTATCGGACATACGAGCAGTACTTC. The rearrangement links TRBV9 to TRBJ2-7, with D tentatively TRBD2 (6 bases). CDR1 and CDR2 (germline): SGDLS, YYNGEE. V was pared by 2 bases and J by 4 bases, with 16 bases between. The length of the CDR3 is 15 residues. Variable domain in full (rest from reference TRBV9 and TRBJ2-7): DSGVTQTPKHLITATGQRVTLRCSPRSGDLSVYWYQQSLDQGLQFLIQYYNGEERAKGNILERFSAQQFPDLHSELNLSSLELGDSALYFCASSVGGYRTYEQYFGPGTRLTVT.